These T cell receptor beta chains were read from a single sample in a study of blood T cells in healthy people across ages. Via MiXCR, TCRdb re-called the 5' RACE reads, giving one row per CDR3 protein. The table records 660,000 or so distinct CDR3 sequences, 58% of them present only once. The material sequenced was blood. The receptors originated from a man aged 55 to 70 in good health. Each CDR3 is given with its conserved first and last residue. A D gene is named only where the DNA matches it firmly. A clone size is listed for some rows: how often the clone was seen (once, few, many), or a class if it is expanded.

TRBJ2-3,few,TRBV20-1,NA,CSARRPRWRVQTDTQYF,TGCAGTGCTAGGCGTCCTCGCTGGAGGGTCCAAACAGATACGCAGTATTTT
TRBJ2-1,NA,TRBV20-1,TRBD2,CSEVAGEYNEQFF,TGCAGTGAAGTGGCGGGAGAGTACAATGAGCAGTTCTTC
TRBJ1-4,NA,TRBV10-2,NA,CASSAVGPGDPFF,TGCGCCAGCAGTGCGGTGGGGCCTGGAGACCCGTTTTTT
TRBJ2-2,NA,TRBV19,NA,CAIGRNTGELFF,TGTGCCATAGGCCGGAACACCGGGGAGCTGTTTTTT
TRBJ2-1,NA,TRBV5-1,NA,CASSQLASNSYNEQFF,TGCGCCAGCAGCCAGTTAGCGTCCAACTCCTACAATGAGCAGTTCTTC
TRBJ2-5,few,TRBV5-1,NA,CASSLAGGGGETQYF,TGCGCCAGCAGCTTGGCCGGTGGAGGGGGAGAGACCCAGTACTTC
TRBJ1-4,once,TRBV6-5,TRBD1,CASSLQGQEGEKLFF,TGTGCCAGCAGTTTACAAGGACAGGAGGGTGAAAAACTGTTTTTT
TRBJ1-1,NA,TRBV5-1,NA,CASSSQSDIGEAFF,TGCGCCAGCAGCTCGCAATCTGATATTGGTGAAGCTTTCTTT
TRBJ1-1,NA,TRBV7-9,NA,CASSLTNLNTEAFF,TGTGCCAGCAGCTTGACAAATCTGAACACTGAAGCTTTCTTT
TRBJ2-5,few,TRBV27,NA,CASSTTGRGQETQYF,TGTGCCAGCAGTACCACAGGGAGAGGGCAAGAGACCCAGTACTTC
TRBJ1-4,NA,TRBV27,NA,CASGPGDTSYEKLFF,TGTGCCAGCGGCCCGGGGGACACCTCTTATGAAAAACTGTTTTTT
TRBJ2-7,NA,TRBV3-1,NA,CASSQGRNTYEQYF,TGTGCCAGCAGCCAAGGACGGAATACCTACGAGCAGTACTTC
TRBJ2-3,NA,TRBV12-3/TRBV12-4,NA,CASSLNGEPTDTQYF,TGTGCCAGCAGTTTGAACGGGGAACCCACAGATACGCAGTATTTT
TRBJ2-3,NA,TRBV6-2/TRBV6-3,TRBD2,CASSYSSGGGDTQYF,TGTGCCAGCAGTTATTCTAGCGGGGGAGGAGATACGCAGTATTTT
TRBJ2-1,few,TRBV15,TRBD2,CATSIGLAGYNEQFF,TGTGCCACCAGCATCGGACTAGCGGGATACAATGAGCAGTTCTTC
TRBJ2-5,few,TRBV10-3,TRBD2,CAISLAGLETQYF,TGTGCCATCAGTCTAGCGGGGCTAGAGACCCAGTACTTC
TRBJ2-3,NA,TRBV20-1,NA,CSARYLDTQYF,TGCAGTGCCAGATATTTAGATACGCAGTATTTT
TRBJ2-5,few,TRBV7-9,TRBD1,CASSHEGADRETQYF,TGTGCCAGCAGTCACGAGGGGGCGGATAGGGAGACCCAGTACTTC
TRBJ2-5,NA,TRBV24-1,NA,CATSDPPRQETQYF,TGTGCCACCAGCGATCCTCCGAGACAAGAGACCCAGTACTTC
TRBJ1-6,few,TRBV12-3/TRBV12-4,TRBD1,CASSQDRVHNSPLHF,TGTGCCAGCAGCCAGGACAGGGTCCATAATTCACCCCTCCACTTT
TRBJ2-5,few,TRBV3-1,NA,CASSQAGRQETQYF,TGTGCCAGCAGCCAAGCGGGCAGGCAAGAGACCCAGTACTTC
TRBJ1-2,NA,TRBV27,NA,CASTAGHRSGGYTF,TGTGCCAGCACCGCGGGACACCGCTCTGGAGGCTACACCTTC
TRBJ1-2,NA,TRBV21-1,NA,CASSLQGPFNYGYTF,TGTGCCAGCAGCCTACAGGGGCCGTTTAACTATGGCTACACCTTC
TRBJ1-1,NA,TRBV5-1,NA,CASSLTGGGATEAFF,TGCGCCAGCAGCTTGACTGGAGGGGGGGCCACTGAAGCTTTCTTT
TRBJ1-6,NA,TRBV20-1,TRBD1,CSASNRGYNSPLHF,TGCAGTGCTAGTAACAGGGGGTATAATTCACCCCTCCACTTT
TRBJ1-1,NA,TRBV12-3/TRBV12-4,NA,CASIQKPQNTEAFF,TGTGCCAGCATCCAAAAGCCGCAGAACACTGAAGCTTTCTTT
TRBJ2-5,few,TRBV7-9,NA,CASIRGLQETQYF,TGTGCCAGCATCCGTGGACTCCAAGAGACCCAGTACTTC
TRBJ2-3,NA,TRBV12-3/TRBV12-4,TRBD1,CASSDDRVYTDTQYF,TGTGCCAGCAGTGACGACAGGGTTTACACAGATACGCAGTATTTT
TRBJ2-7,NA,TRBV6-1,NA,CASSAYNLAYEQYF,TGTGCCAGCAGTGCCTACAACTTAGCCTACGAGCAGTACTTC
TRBJ2-5,few,TRBV7-9,TRBD2,CASSSTSGGAWSETQYF,TGTGCCAGCAGCTCGACTAGCGGGGGGGCCTGGTCGGAGACCCAGTACTTC
TRBJ1-6,once,TRBV12-3/TRBV12-4,NA,CASSADLYNSPLHF,TGTGCCAGCAGTGCCGATCTCTATAATTCACCCCTCCACTTT
TRBJ2-7,NA,TRBV4-1,TRBD1,CASSQGLRSRTGSESYEQYF,TGCGCCAGCAGCCAAGGCCTCAGATCTAGGACAGGCTCAGAGTCCTACGAGCAGTACTTC
TRBJ2-5,NA,TRBV18,NA,CASSRIETQYF,TGTGCCAGCTCACGAATAGAGACCCAGTACTTC
TRBJ2-5,few,TRBV12-3/TRBV12-4,TRBD2,CASSRRASGDETQYF,TGTGCCAGCAGCCGAAGGGCTAGCGGGGACGAGACCCAGTACTTC
TRBJ2-7,NA,TRBV18,NA,CASSPGHGSSYEQYF,TGTGCCAGCTCCCCTGGACACGGCTCCTCCTACGAGCAGTACTTC
TRBJ1-2,NA,TRBV7-9,NA,CASSSTVANYGYTF,TGTGCCAGCAGCTCGACAGTAGCTAACTATGGCTACACCTTC
TRBJ2-5,NA,TRBV27,NA,CASSLRPSNSETQYF,TGTGCCAGCAGTTTAAGGCCGAGCAATTCGGAGACCCAGTACTTC
TRBJ2-5,NA,TRBV10-3,NA,CAIRDSNGETQYF,TGTGCCATCAGGGACAGTAATGGGGAGACCCAGTACTTC
TRBJ2-5,NA,TRBV28,TRBD1,CATTGQFQETQYF,TGTGCCACCACGGGACAGTTCCAAGAGACCCAGTACTTC
TRBJ2-1,NA,TRBV4-2,TRBD2,CASSPSGGLDNEQFF,TGTGCCAGCAGCCCTAGCGGGGGATTAGACAATGAGCAGTTCTTC
TRBJ1-2,few,TRBV12-5,TRBD1,CASGQDRGHGYTF,TGTGCTAGTGGTCAGGACAGGGGGCATGGCTACACCTTC
TRBJ2-5,NA,TRBV5-1,NA,CASSLSPRRETQYF,TGCGCCAGCAGCTTGAGCCCACGGAGGGAGACCCAGTACTTC
TRBJ2-3,NA,TRBV20-1,NA,CSAGGGAGETDTQYF,TGCAGTGCAGGAGGGGGGGCCGGAGAAACAGATACGCAGTATTTT
TRBJ2-3,once,TRBV25-1,NA,CASSDPPRVDTQYF,TGTGCCAGCAGTGACCCCCCAAGGGTAGATACGCAGTATTTT
TRBJ2-1,few,TRBV9,TRBD1,CASSPEGGKGYNEQFF,TGTGCCAGCAGCCCGGAAGGGGGCAAAGGGTACAATGAGCAGTTCTTC
TRBJ2-3,NA,TRBV29-1,TRBD2,CSVESLAGESTDTQYF,TGCAGCGTTGAATCCCTAGCGGGGGAGAGCACAGATACGCAGTATTTT
TRBJ2-7,few,TRBV7-2,TRBD2,CASSMSGGATYEQYF,TGTGCCAGCAGCATGAGCGGGGGGGCGACGTACGAGCAGTACTTC
TRBJ1-5,NA,TRBV20-1,NA,CSAVGDSNQPQHF,TGCAGTGCGGTAGGGGACAGCAATCAGCCCCAGCATTTT
TRBJ1-5,NA,TRBV6-5,NA,CASSYSRRQRMRSGNQPQHF,TGTGCCAGCAGTTACTCGAGACGGCAAAGGATGCGGTCAGGCAATCAGCCCCAGCATTTT
TRBJ2-5,NA,TRBV18,NA,CASSPPYRRGDQYF,TGTGCCAGCTCACCACCGTATAGGAGGGGTGACCAGTACTTC
TRBJ2-1,once,TRBV6-2/TRBV6-3,TRBD2,CASSYSGLAGVFDEQFF,TGTGCCAGCAGTTACTCGGGCCTAGCGGGAGTGTTTGATGAGCAGTTCTTC
TRBJ1-5,NA,TRBV12-3/TRBV12-4,NA,CASTPGTQPQHF,TGTGCCAGCACCCCGGGGACACAGCCCCAGCATTTT
TRBJ2-2,NA,TRBV28,TRBD1,CASRYPLGTGATGELFF,TGTGCCAGCAGGTATCCGTTGGGGACAGGGGCCACCGGGGAGCTGTTTTTT
TRBJ2-7,NA,TRBV29-1,NA,CSAPGISYEQYF,TGCAGTGCCCCCGGGATCTCCTACGAGCAGTACTTC
TRBJ1-2,NA,TRBV6-5,NA,CATQRGGEAYYGYTF,TGTGCCACCCAAAGGGGTGGGGAGGCGTACTATGGCTACACCTTC
TRBJ2-5,NA,TRBV27,TRBD2,CASRGLAGGVQETQYF,TGTGCCAGCAGAGGGCTAGCGGGGGGAGTCCAAGAGACCCAGTACTTC
TRBJ1-2,few,TRBV20-1,NA,CSAARGGDYGYTF,TGCAGTGCGGCAAGAGGGGGGGACTATGGCTACACCTTC
TRBJ2-7,NA,TRBV5-5,NA,CASSLEAVYEQYF,TGTGCCAGCAGCTTGGAGGCAGTCTACGAGCAGTACTTC